The entry below gives a single T cell receptor (beta chain) sequence along with its context. This receptor's antigen is unknown. A much larger clone differs by one base, so this may be a read error. Counted from cysteine to phenylalanine, this CDR3 has 15 amino acids. Just the 45-base CDR3 DNA is kept, in frame starting at base 1. Taken from the germline V gene, the CDR1 and CDR2 loops are SGHDN and FVKESK. The roughly 39 donors, aged about 6 to 95 years, were systemically healthy Caucasian individuals from Russia. Each donor gave ten milliliters of peripheral blood, collected into EDTA-treated Vacutainer tubes. Ficoll-Paque density-gradient centrifugation was used to isolate PBMCs, with at least 6.5 million per sample. Trizol reagent was used to extract total RNA from PBMCs, with at least 5.5 micrograms per sample. For every donor, an aliquot of PBMCs went through flow cytometry to measure the percentages of naive CD45RAhigh/CD27high T cells.

The sample originates from a study of blood T cells in healthy people across ages (dated by TCRdb to between 2014 and 2017). For context, the study as a whole: In model experiments, template switching captured roughly one uniquely barcoded TCR beta cDNA molecule for every two T cells. Age-related changes in TCR beta repertoire diversity were measured in the study by deep sequencing normalized with unique cDNA molecular identifiers. The donors were divided into four age groups: young (average 16 years), middle-aged (about 40), aged (roughly 60) and long-lived (about 90). To avoid experimental bias, donors of different ages were distributed randomly across sequencing lanes. The study analyzed two additional independent replicas of 1 million unique cDNA reads from the same blood draw for two donors, one aged 18 to 30 and one aged 80 or older. The full study reports these points: Since profiling was done on bulk unsorted PBMCs, naive and antigen-experienced compartments could not be conclusively compared. Estimates of total diversity from one million sequenced T cells were regarded as lower bounds and underestimates. Because donor CMV infection status was unknown, age-related changes in expanded clonotypes were potentially confounded. Compared with the aged group, the long-lived group had more naive CD4+ T cells, fewer expanded clones and increased TCR diversity, a pattern suggesting age selection. A strong correlation was found between observed TCR beta diversity and the percentage of naive T cells measured by flow cytometry. As age increased, observed TCR beta diversity per million T cells dropped in a roughly linear way, and a significant reduction was already evident by age around 41.

Library generation was performed with 5' RACE. TCRdb records Illumina HiSeq 2500 as the sequencer. The second PCR ran for about 6 to 12 cycles and used a J-beta primer mix along with a sample-barcoded 5' primer. A template-switch 5' adaptor carrying 12 random nucleotides introduced a unique molecular identifier onto each TCR beta cDNA molecule. Each sample yielded at least 2.5 million CDR3-containing paired-end reads. All of the RNA was converted into first-strand cDNA using the Mint cDNA synthesis kit, with a TRBC-specific oligonucleotide serving as the primer. All cDNA was treated with uracil-DNA glycosylase and then went through a first 18-cycle PCR with the universal primers M1SS and BC2_uni_R. For the original study's pipeline: For normalization, 1 million high-quality reads were randomly selected from each sample, with every read carrying a distinct molecular identifier. Reads sharing molecular identifiers were discarded rather than binned into consensus sequences. CDR3 identification, clonotype clustering and error correction used MiTCR with a Q25 quality threshold and the strictest error-elimination algorithm. A nonparametric unseen species model using Euler transformation provided a lower-bound estimate of total TCR beta diversity. The raw public data were reprocessed by TCRdb itself: fastp quality trimming at Q25, MiXCR clonotype calling, in-frame beta chains only. For every CDR3 protein sequence, its rows merge into one entry that carries the most common genes and DNA. The V and J calls shown here were made by TCRdb, not taken from the authors' results. A total of about 690,000 distinct CDR3 sequences appear in this sample, roughly two fifths of them only once. Together, the top ten hold around 30% of the sample.

The chain couples TRBV14 to TRBJ1-4; TRBD1 matches 7 bases in the middle. The clonotype comes from a man older than 75 in good health. The sequencing sample was made of blood. The CDR3 sequence is CASSPTGATNEELFF. The DNA is TGTGCCAGCAGCCCCACAGGGGCAACTAATGAAGAACTGTTTTTT.